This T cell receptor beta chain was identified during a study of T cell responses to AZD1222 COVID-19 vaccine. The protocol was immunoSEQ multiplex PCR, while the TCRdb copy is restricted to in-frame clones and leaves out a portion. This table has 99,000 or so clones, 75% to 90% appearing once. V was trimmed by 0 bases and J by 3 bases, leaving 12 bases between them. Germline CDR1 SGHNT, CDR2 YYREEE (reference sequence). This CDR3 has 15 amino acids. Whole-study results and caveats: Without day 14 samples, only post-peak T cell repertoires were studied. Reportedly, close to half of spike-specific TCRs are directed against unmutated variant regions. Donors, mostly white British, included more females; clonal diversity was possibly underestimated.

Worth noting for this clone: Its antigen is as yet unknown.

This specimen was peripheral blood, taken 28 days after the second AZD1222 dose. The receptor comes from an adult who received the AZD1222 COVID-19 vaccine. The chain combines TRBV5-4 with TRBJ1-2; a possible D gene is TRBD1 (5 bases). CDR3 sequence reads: CASSLGSGGDYGYTF. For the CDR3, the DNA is TGTGCCAGCAGCTTGGGGTCCGGGGGGGACTATGGCTACACCTTC.